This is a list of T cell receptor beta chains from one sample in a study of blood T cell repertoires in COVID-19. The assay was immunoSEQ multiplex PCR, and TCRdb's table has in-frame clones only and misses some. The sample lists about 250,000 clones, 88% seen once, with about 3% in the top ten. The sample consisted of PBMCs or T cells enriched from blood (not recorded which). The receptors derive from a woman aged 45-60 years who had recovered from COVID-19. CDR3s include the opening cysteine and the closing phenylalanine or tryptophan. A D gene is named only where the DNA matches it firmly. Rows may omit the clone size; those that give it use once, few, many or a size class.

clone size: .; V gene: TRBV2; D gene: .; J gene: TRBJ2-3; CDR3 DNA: TGTGCCAGCAGTTCCTCGCAGGGATCAGATACGCAGTATTTT; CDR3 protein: CASSSSQGSDTQYF
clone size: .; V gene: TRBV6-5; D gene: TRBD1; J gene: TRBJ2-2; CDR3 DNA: TGTGCCAGCATGAGGACAGGGAACACCGGGGAGCTGTTTTTT; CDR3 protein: CASMRTGNTGELFF
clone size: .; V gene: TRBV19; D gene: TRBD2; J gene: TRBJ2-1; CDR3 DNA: TGTGCCAGTAGTATTCTTACTAGCGGGGGCTACAATGAGCAGTTCTTC; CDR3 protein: CASSILTSGGYNEQFF
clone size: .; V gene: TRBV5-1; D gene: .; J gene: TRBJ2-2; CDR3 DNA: TGCGCCAGCACCTTCGGGGGGCAGGGACGAACCACCGGGGAGCTGTTTTTT; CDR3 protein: CASTFGGQGRTTGELFF
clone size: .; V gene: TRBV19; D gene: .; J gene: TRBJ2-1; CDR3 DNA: TGTGCCAGTAGTATAGCGACAGGCTTGTCCTACAATGAGCAGTTCTTC; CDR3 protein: CASSIATGLSYNEQFF
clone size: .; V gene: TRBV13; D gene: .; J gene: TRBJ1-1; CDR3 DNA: TGTGCCAGCAGCTTGTTTAGCACTGAAGCTTTCTTT; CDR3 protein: CASSLFSTEAFF
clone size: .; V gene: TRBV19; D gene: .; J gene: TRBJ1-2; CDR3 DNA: TGTGCCAGTAGATTTCCGATGACCAATCGGGGCTATGGCTACACCTTC; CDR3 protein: CASRFPMTNRGYGYTF
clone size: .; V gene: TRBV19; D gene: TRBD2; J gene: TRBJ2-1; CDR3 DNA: TGTGCCAGTAGAGGTATAGCGGGAAAATACAATGAGCAGTTCTTC; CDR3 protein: CASRGIAGKYNEQFF
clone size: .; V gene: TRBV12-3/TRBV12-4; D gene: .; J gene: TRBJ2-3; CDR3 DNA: TGTGCCAAACACAGGGCCCCCTCAGATACGCAGTATTTT; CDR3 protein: CAKHRAPSDTQYF
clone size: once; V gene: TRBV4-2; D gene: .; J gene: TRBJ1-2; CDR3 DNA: TGTGCCAGCAGCCAAGGGAGTCGAAATGGCTACACCTTC; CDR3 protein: CASSQGSRNGYTF
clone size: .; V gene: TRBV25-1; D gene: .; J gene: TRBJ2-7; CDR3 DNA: TGTGCCAGCTCCCCGAGGGCAGGTCTTGTGTCCTACGAGCAGTACTTC; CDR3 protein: CASSPRAGLVSYEQYF
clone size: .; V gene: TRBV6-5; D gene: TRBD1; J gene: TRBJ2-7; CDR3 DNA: TGTGCCAGCAGTACGACCGGGACAGGGCGAAATGAGCAGTACTTC; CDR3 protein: CASSTTGTGRNEQYF
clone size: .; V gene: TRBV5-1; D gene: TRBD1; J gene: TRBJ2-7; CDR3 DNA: TGCGCCAGCAGCCGGGACAGGGTGAGCAACGAGCAGTACTTC; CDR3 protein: CASSRDRVSNEQYF
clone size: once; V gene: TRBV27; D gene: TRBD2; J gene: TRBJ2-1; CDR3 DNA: TGTGCCAGCAGTCAGGGACTAGCTTCCTACAATGAGCAGTTCTTC; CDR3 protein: CASSQGLASYNEQFF
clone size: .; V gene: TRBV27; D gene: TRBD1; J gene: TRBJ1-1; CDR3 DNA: TGTGCCAGCAGTCCCCGACAGGGACGGGACACTGAAGCTTTCTTT; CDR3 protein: CASSPRQGRDTEAFF
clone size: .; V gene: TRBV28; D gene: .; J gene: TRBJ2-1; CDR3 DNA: TGTGCCAGCAGTTTACGAGGACTTAACGAGCAGTTCTTC; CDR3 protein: CASSLRGLNEQFF
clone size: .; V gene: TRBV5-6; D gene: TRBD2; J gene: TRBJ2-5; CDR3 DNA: TGTGCCAGCAGCTTGGAGGGTAGCGGGAGGGGTAAGGAGACCCAGTACTTC; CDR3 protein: CASSLEGSGRGKETQYF
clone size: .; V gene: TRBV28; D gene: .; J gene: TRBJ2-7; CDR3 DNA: TGTGCCAGCAGTTTGCAGTTCTACGAGCAGTACTTC; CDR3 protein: CASSLQFYEQYF
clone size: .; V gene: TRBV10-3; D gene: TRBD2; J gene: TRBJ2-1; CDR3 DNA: TGTGCCATCAGGGGGACTAGCGGGATTGAGCAGTTCTTC; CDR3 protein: CAIRGTSGIEQFF
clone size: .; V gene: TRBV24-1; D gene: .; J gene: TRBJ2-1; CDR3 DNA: TGTGCCACCAGTGATTTCGGTCCCAACAATGAGCAGTTCTTC; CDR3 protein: CATSDFGPNNEQFF
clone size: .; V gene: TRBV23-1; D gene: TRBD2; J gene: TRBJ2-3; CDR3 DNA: TGCGCCAGCAGTCAATCGCACCCCGGGAGGGGGACAGATACGCAGTATTTT; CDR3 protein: CASSQSHPGRGTDTQYF
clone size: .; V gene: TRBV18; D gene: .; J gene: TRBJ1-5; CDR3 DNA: TGTGCCAGCTCCTCGGGGAGAAATCAGCCCCAGCATTTT; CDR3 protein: CASSSGRNQPQHF
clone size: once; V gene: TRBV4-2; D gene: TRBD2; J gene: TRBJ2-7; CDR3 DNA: TGTGCCAGCAGCCCTTCCAGGACTAGCGACTTCTACGAGCAGTACTTC; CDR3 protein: CASSPSRTSDFYEQYF
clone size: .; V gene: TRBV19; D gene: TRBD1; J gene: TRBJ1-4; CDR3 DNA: TGTGCCAGTAAGGGTTTCGGGACAGGTGTTGAAAAACTGTTTTTT; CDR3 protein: CASKGFGTGVEKLFF
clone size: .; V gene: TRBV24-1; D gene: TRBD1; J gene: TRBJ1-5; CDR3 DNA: TGTGCCACCAGCCACGGGACAGGGGCCAATCAGCCCCAGCATTTT; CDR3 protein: CATSHGTGANQPQHF
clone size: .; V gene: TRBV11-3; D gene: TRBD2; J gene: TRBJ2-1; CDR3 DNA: TGTGCCAGCAGCTTAACCGGATTGGCTAGCGGGAAAAACAATGAGCAGTTCTTC; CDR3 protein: CASSLTGLASGKNNEQFF